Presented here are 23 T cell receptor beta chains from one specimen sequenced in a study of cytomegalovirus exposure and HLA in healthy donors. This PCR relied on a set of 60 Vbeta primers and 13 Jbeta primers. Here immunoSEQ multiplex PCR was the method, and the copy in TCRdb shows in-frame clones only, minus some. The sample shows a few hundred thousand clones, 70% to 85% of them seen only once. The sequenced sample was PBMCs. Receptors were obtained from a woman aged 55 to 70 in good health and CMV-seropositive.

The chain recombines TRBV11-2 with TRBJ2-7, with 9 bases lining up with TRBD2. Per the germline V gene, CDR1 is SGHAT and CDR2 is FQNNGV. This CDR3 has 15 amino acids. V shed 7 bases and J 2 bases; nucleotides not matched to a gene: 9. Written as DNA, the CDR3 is TGTGCCAGCACCACCCGGACTAGCGCCACCTACGAGCAGTACTTC. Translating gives CASTTRTSATYEQYF.

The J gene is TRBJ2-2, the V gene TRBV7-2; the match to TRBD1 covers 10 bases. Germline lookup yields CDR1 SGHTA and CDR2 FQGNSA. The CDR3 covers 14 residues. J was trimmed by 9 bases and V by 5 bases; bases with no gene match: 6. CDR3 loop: CASSLRQGARELFF. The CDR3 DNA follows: TGTGCCAGCAGCCTCAGACAGGGGGCCAGGGAGCTGTTTTTT.

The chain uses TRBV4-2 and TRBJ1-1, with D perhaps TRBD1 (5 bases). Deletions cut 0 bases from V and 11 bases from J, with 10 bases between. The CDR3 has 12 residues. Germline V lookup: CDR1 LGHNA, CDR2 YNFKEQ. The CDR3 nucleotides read TGTGCCAGCAGCCAAGATGGCAGGGCGGCTTTCTTT. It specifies CASSQDGRAAFF.

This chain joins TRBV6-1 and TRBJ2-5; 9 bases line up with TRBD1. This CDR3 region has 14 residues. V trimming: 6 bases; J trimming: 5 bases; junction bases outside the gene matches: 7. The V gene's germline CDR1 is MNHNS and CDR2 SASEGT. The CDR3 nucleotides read TGTGCCAGCAGGCCGGGACAGGGAGGCGAGACCCAGTACTTC. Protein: CASRPGQGGETQYF.

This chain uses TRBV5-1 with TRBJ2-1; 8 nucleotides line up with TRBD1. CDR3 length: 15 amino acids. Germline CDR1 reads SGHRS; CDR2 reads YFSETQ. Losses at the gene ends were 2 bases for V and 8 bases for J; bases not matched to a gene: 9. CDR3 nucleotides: TGCGCCAGCAGCTTCGGCAGGGGGCGATTCGATGAGCAGTTCTTC. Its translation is CASSFGRGRFDEQFF.

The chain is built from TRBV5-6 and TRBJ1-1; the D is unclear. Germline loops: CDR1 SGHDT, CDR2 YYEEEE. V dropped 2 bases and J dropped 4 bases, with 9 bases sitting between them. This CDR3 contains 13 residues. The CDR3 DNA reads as TGTGCCAGCAGCTTTATGGCTCGCACTGAAGCTTTCTTT. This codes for CASSFMARTEAFF.

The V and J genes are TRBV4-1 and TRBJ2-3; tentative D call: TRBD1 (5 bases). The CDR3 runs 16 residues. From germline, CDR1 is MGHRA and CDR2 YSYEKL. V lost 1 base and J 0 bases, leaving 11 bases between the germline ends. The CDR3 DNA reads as TGCGCCAGCAGCCAAGGGGTGCAGGGCAGCACAGATACGCAGTATTTT. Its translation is CASSQGVQGSTDTQYF.

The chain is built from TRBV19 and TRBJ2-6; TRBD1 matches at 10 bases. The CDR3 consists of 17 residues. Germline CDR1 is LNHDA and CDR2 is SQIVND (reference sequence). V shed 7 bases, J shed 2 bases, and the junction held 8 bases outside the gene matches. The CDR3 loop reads CASTGTGEGAGANVLTF. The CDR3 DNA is TGTGCCAGTACCGGGACAGGGGAGGGTGCTGGGGCCAACGTCCTGACTTTC.

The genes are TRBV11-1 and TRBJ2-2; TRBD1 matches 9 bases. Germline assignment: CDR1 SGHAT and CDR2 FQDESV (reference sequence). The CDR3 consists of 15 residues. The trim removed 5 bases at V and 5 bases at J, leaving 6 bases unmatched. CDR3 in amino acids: CASSIGQGWTGELFF. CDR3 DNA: TGTGCCAGCAGCATCGGACAGGGGTGGACCGGGGAGCTGTTTTTT.

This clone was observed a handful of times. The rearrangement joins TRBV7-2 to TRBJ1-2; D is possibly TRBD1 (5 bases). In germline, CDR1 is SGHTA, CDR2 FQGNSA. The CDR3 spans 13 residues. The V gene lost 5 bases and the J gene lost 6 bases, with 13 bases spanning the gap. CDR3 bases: TGTGCCAGCAGCCCTGACCCGGGGGATGGCTACACCTTC. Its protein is CASSPDPGDGYTF.

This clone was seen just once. The CDR3: CSAAQGNEQFF. CDR3 coding DNA: TGCAGTGCTGCCCAGGGGAATGAGCAGTTCTTC. The chain links TRBV20-1 to TRBJ2-1, with a weak D call TRBD1 (6 bases). The length of the CDR3 is 11 residues. Germline-derived CDR1 and CDR2 are DFQATT and SNEGSKA (reference sequence). Trimming removed 5 bases at V and 7 bases at J, with 9 bases between.

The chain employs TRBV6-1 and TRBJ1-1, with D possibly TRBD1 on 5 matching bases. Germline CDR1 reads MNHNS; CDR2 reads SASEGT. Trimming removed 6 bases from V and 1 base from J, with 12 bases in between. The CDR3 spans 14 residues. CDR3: CASREGLRNTEAFF. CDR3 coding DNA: TGTGCCAGCAGGGAGGGACTAAGGAACACTGAAGCTTTCTTT.

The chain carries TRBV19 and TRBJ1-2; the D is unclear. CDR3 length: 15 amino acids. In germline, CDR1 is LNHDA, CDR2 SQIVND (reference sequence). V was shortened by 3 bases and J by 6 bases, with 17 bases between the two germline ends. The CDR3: CASSMVVGQRHGYTF. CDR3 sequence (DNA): TGTGCCAGTAGTATGGTGGTCGGGCAGCGGCATGGCTACACCTTC.

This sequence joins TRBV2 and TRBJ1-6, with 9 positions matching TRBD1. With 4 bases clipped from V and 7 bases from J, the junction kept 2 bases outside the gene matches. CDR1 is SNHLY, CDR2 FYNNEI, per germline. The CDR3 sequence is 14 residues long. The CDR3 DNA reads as TGTGCCAGCAGTGGAGACAGGGGGAATTCACCCCTCCACTTT. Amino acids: CASSGDRGNSPLHF.

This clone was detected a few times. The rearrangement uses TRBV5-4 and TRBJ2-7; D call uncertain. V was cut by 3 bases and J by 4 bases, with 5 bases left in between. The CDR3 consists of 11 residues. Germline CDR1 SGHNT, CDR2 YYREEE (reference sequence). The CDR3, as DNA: TGTGCCAGCAGCTCCCAATACGAGCAGTACTTC. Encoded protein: CASSSQYEQYF.

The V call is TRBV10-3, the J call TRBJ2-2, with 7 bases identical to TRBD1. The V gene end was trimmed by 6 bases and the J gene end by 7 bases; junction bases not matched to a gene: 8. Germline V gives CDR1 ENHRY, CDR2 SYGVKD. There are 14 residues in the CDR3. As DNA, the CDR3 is TGTGCCATCAGATATACAGGGGCTGGCGGGGAGCTGTTTTTT. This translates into CAIRYTGAGGELFF.

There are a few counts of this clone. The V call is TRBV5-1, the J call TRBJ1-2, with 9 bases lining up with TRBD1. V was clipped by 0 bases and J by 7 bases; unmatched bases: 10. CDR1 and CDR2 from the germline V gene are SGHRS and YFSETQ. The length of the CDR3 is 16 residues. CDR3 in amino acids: CASSLDPGQGSGGYTF. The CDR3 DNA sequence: TGCGCCAGCAGCTTGGATCCGGGACAGGGTAGTGGTGGCTACACCTTC. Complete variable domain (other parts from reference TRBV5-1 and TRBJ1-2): KAGVTQTPRYLIKTRGQQVTLSCSPISGHRSVSWYQQTPGQGLQFLFEYFSETQRNKGNFPGRFSGRQFSNSRSEMNVSTLELGDSALYLCASSLDPGQGSGGYTFGSGTRLTVV.

CDR3 sequence reads: CATPSQGWTEAFF. DNA for the CDR3: TGTGCCACCCCCTCACAGGGCTGGACTGAAGCTTTCTTT. V is TRBV6-1 and J is TRBJ1-1; D may be TRBD1 (6 bases). The CDR3 is 13 amino acids. Trimming took off 10 bases at V and 5 bases at J, with 17 bases between the two ends. CDR1 and CDR2 (germline): MNHNS, SASEGT.

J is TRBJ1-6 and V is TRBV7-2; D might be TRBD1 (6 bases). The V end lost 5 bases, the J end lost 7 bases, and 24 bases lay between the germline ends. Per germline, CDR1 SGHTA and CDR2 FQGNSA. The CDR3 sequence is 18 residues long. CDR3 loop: CASSLTYFPGAVNSPLHF. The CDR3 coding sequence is TGTGCCAGCAGCCTAACCTATTTCCCAGGGGCGGTGAATTCACCCCTCCACTTT.

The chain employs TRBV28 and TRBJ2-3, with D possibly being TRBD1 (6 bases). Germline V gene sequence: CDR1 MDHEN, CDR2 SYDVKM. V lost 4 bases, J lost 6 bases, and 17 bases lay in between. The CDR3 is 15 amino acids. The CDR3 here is CASSSPGSRGDTQYF. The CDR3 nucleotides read TGTGCCAGCAGTTCCCCCGGCTCGAGGGGGGATACGCAGTATTTT.

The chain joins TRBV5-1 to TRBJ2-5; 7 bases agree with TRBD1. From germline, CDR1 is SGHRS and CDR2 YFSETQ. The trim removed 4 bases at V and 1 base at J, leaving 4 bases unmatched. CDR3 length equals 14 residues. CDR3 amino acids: CASSPGTAQETQYF. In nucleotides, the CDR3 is TGCGCCAGCAGCCCAGGGACAGCCCAAGAGACCCAGTACTTC. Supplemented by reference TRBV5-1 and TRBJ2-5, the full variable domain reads KAGVTQTPRYLIKTRGQQVTLSCSPISGHRSVSWYQQTPGQGLQFLFEYFSETQRNKGNFPGRFSGRQFSNSRSEMNVSTLELGDSALYLCASSPGTAQETQYFGPGTRLLVL.

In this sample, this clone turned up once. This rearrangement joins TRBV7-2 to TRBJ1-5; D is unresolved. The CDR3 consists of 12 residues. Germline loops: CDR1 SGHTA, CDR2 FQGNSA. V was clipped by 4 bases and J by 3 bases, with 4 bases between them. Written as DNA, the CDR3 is TGTGCCAGCAGCTCAAACAATCAGCCCCAGCATTTT. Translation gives CASSSNNQPQHF.

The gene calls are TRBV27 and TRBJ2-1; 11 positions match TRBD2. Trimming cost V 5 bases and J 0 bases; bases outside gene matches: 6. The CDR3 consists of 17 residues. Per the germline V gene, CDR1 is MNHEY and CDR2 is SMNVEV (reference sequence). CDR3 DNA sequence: TGTGCCAGCAGTACTCCTAGCGGGGGGAGCTCCTACAATGAGCAGTTCTTC. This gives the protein CASSTPSGGSSYNEQFF.